This is a list of T cell receptor beta chains from one sample in a study of CD8+ T cells in alopecia areata. Generated by immunoSEQ multiplex PCR, the TCRdb table keeps only in-frame clones and is missing some. There are around 100,000 clones in the sample; around 84% occur only once, and around 10% lies in the top ten. The sequencing used CD8+ T cells sorted from blood, collected at approximately week 31, from a patient treated with tofacitinib. The source of these receptors is a human donor with alopecia areata. Each CDR3 is given with its conserved first and last residue. A D gene is named only where the DNA matches it firmly. Only some rows state a clone size, as once, few, many or a class for expanded clones.

TRBJ2-7 - TRBV6-6 - TGTGCCAGCAGTTACTCCGGACAACACTACGAGCAGTACTTC CASSYSGQHYEQYF
TRBJ2-3 few TRBV10-3 - TGTGCCATCAGTGTGGACAGTGGGTCGGATACGCAGTATTTT CAISVDSGSDTQYF
TRBJ1-1 - TRBV29-1 - TGCAGCGTTGAATCCGATTCCCTAATGAACACTGAAGCTTTCTTT CSVESDSLMNTEAFF
TRBJ2-5 - TRBV2 - TGTGCCAGCAGTGGGGAATCTATTGAGCAGTACTTC CASSGESIEQYF
TRBJ2-7 - TRBV27 TRBD1 TGTGCCAGCAGTCGAGCTAGGGACAGTACCTACGAGCAGTACTTC CASSRARDSTYEQYF
TRBJ2-7 - TRBV7-9 - TGTGCCAGCAGCTTTCCGGGAGCTTTCTCCTACGAGCAGTACTTC CASSFPGAFSYEQYF
TRBJ2-7 once TRBV4-1 - TGCGCCAGCAGCCTCGCCCGTGGGGACTACGAGCAGTACTTC CASSLARGDYEQYF
TRBJ1-1 - TRBV30 TRBD1 TGTGCCTGGAGTGTAACGATGGGACAGGGGGCCGATGAAGCTTTCTTT CAWSVTMGQGADEAFF
TRBJ1-1 - TRBV30 - TGTGCCTGGAGAACAGGGCCTGAAGCTTTCTTT CAWRTGPEAFF
TRBJ2-2 - TRBV28 - TGTGCCAGCAGTCCCAGGGCCGGGCAAATCGCGAACACCGGGGAGCTGTTTTTT CASSPRAGQIANTGELFF
TRBJ2-1 few TRBV6-4 TRBD2 TGTGCCAGCAGTGACTCGACTAGCGGGAGCAATGAGCAGTTCTTC CASSDSTSGSNEQFF
TRBJ2-3 - TRBV6-6 - TGTGCCAGCAGTTACTCGATTGAGGACTCCACAGATACGCAGTATTTT CASSYSIEDSTDTQYF
TRBJ2-3 once TRBV27 - TGTGCCAGCAGTCCCCTGGTCAGGAGCACAGATACGCAGTATTTT CASSPLVRSTDTQYF
TRBJ2-1 - TRBV5-1 - TGCGCCAGCAGCGACATGGTGGTAGCGCCTATTGGGAATGAGCAGTTCTTC CASSDMVVAPIGNEQFF
TRBJ1-5 medium-sized TRBV7-8 - TGTGCCAGCAGCCCGCACGAGAATCCCCAGCATTTT CASSPHENPQHF
TRBJ2-3 - TRBV18 TRBD1 TGTGCCAGCTCACCACCGAGTTTGGACAGGGACAGCCTTAGCACAGATACGCAGTATTTT CASSPPSLDRDSLSTDTQYF
TRBJ2-7 - TRBV4-2 - TGTGCCAGCAGCCAAGGATTCGAGCAGTACTTC CASSQGFEQYF
TRBJ1-1 - TRBV5-6 - TGTGCCAGCAGCTTGTCGGGGCCGTCCGGAGCTTTCTTT CASSLSGPSGAFF
TRBJ1-4 - TRBV5-4 - TGTGCCAGCAGGACTCAGCCAGATGAAAAACTGTTTTTT CASRTQPDEKLFF
TRBJ2-6 - TRBV4-2 TRBD1 TGTGCCAGCAGCCCGACAGGGTCCTCTGGGGCCAACGTCCTGACTTTC CASSPTGSSGANVLTF
TRBJ2-6 - TRBV5-6 - TGTGCCAGCAGCTTTCGGGGTTTCGGGGCCAACGTCCTGACTTTC CASSFRGFGANVLTF
TRBJ2-7 - TRBV7-9 TRBD1 TGTGCCAGCACATACGAAGAGACAGGGCAATACGAGCAGTACTTC CASTYEETGQYEQYF
TRBJ2-1 - TRBV6-1 - TGTGCCAGCAGTACCCAGGGACCCTTCTACAATGAGCAGTTCTTC CASSTQGPFYNEQFF
TRBJ2-5 - TRBV7-9 - TGTGCCAGCAGCCCTAGCATAGGGGCAGAGGAGCAAGAGACCCAGTACTTC CASSPSIGAEEQETQYF
TRBJ1-1 - TRBV20-1 - TGCAGTGCTAGCACTGAAGCTTTCTTT CSASTEAFF
TRBJ2-7 - TRBV5-1 TRBD2 TGCGCCAGCAGCTTGGTCTCTAGCGGGGGTACCTACGAGCAGTACTTC CASSLVSSGGTYEQYF
TRBJ2-7 once TRBV29-1 TRBD2 TGCAGCGTTGACGGGCGGGAGGTCAACGAGCAGTACTTC CSVDGREVNEQYF
TRBJ1-1 - TRBV13 - TGTGCCAGCAGCTTAGTAGGGTACGTGGACACTGAAGCTTTCTTT CASSLVGYVDTEAFF
TRBJ2-7 - TRBV4-1 TRBD2 TGCGCCAGCAGCGATACCGGGACTAGCGGGAGAAACCCCTCCTACGAGCAGTACTTC CASSDTGTSGRNPSYEQYF
TRBJ2-7 - TRBV29-1 - TGCAGCGTCGCCGGGGACTCCTACGAGCAGTACTTC CSVAGDSYEQYF
TRBJ1-5 - TRBV28 TRBD1 TGTGCCAGCAGTCCAACAGGGGTCAGCAATCAGCCCCAGCATTTT CASSPTGVSNQPQHF
TRBJ1-2 - TRBV30 - TGTGCCTGGAGTGTAGGGGCAGCGATACCCCACGGGGGCTACACCTTC CAWSVGAAIPHGGYTF
TRBJ2-7 - TRBV5-1 - TGCGCCAGCAGCCTAACGAGCTCCTACGAGCAGTACTTC CASSLTSSYEQYF
TRBJ1-5 - TRBV2 TRBD1 TGTGCCAGCAGCCCGTTTACAGGGGGCAATCAGCCCCAGCATTTT CASSPFTGGNQPQHF
TRBJ1-5 - TRBV6-1 - TGTGCCAGCAGGGGCAATCAGCCCCAGCATTTT CASRGNQPQHF
TRBJ2-7 few TRBV29-1 TRBD2 TGCAGCGTTGTGGGGGGGTACGTCTACGAGCAGTACTTC CSVVGGYVYEQYF
TRBJ2-3 - TRBV15 TRBD2 TGTGCCACCAGCTCCCGGGGGGAAAACACAGATACGCAGTATTTT CATSSRGENTDTQYF
TRBJ2-7 few TRBV5-3 - TGTGCCACCAACGAGGGGAACTACGAGCAGTACTTC CATNEGNYEQYF
TRBJ1-1 - TRBV2 TRBD1 TGTGCCAGCAGCGAGGACAGGGGGCTAGGGAACACTGAAGCTTTCTTT CASSEDRGLGNTEAFF
TRBJ2-1 - TRBV10-3 - TGTGCCATGAGAGACGGGGGCTTCGATGAGCAGTTCTTC CAMRDGGFDEQFF
TRBJ2-7 - TRBV5-1 - TGCGCCAGCAGCTTGGCCCTGGAGCGTAGCTCCTACGAGCAGTACTTC CASSLALERSSYEQYF
TRBJ2-7 - TRBV29-1 - TGCAGCGTTGTCTCGGAGAGCTCCTACGAGCAGTACTTC CSVVSESSYEQYF
TRBJ1-5 - TRBV5-1 TRBD1 TGCGCCAGCAGCGACAGGGAAAATCAGCCCCAGCATTTT CASSDRENQPQHF
TRBJ2-7 - TRBV4-1 - TGCGCCAGCAGCCAAGATCCTTATAGGGAGACGATCTATACCTACGAGCAGTACTTC CASSQDPYRETIYTYEQYF
TRBJ2-2 - TRBV9 - TGTGCCAGCAGCGTAGATTCTAGTCCAGGCACCGGGGAGCTGTTTTTT CASSVDSSPGTGELFF
TRBJ1-2 - TRBV29-1 TRBD1 TGCAGCGCCTCCGGACAGGGAGACTATGGCTACACCTTC CSASGQGDYGYTF
TRBJ2-5 - TRBV6-6 - TGTGCCAGCAGTTACAAGCCGGGGGATGAAGAGACCCAGTACTTC CASSYKPGDEETQYF
TRBJ2-1 - TRBV29-1 TRBD2 TGCAGCGCAGGACTAGCGGGAGAGGGCAATGAGCAGTTCTTC CSAGLAGEGNEQFF
TRBJ2-7 - TRBV5-1 - TGCGCCAGCACCAGGGATGGCTCCTACGAGCAGTACTTC CASTRDGSYEQYF
TRBJ2-1 - TRBV4-1 - TGCGCCAGCAGCCAAGCTCGCTCCTACAATGAGCAGTTCTTC CASSQARSYNEQFF
TRBJ2-3 medium-sized TRBV4-2 - TGTGCCAGCAGCCAAGCGGGAGAGGTAGATACGCAGTATTTT CASSQAGEVDTQYF
TRBJ2-6 - TRBV13 - TGTGCCAGCAGCTTAGCCGGGGCCAACGTCCTGACTTTC CASSLAGANVLTF
TRBJ2-7 - TRBV29-1 - TGCAGCGTTGTACCTCAATCAGGGAATCCCCTCTACGAGCAGTACTTC CSVVPQSGNPLYEQYF
TRBJ2-5 - TRBV13 TRBD1 TGTGCCAGCAGTTCCCTGACAGGGGGCTATGAGACCCAGTACTTC CASSSLTGGYETQYF
TRBJ2-3 - TRBV5-1 - TGCGCCAGCAGCTTGGTTTTCGGAGAGACAGATACGCAGTATTTT CASSLVFGETDTQYF
TRBJ2-5 - TRBV19 - TGTGCCAGTAGTATTGACCAAGAGACCCAGTACTTC CASSIDQETQYF
TRBJ2-3 - TRBV4-1 - TGCGCCAGCAGCCAAACTCATAGCACAGATACGCAGTATTTT CASSQTHSTDTQYF